This T cell receptor beta chain was found in a study of sequential checkpoint blockade in melanoma. For the study at large: Patients were randomized 1:1 to nivolumab-then-ipilimumab or ipilimumab-then-nivolumab first-line. After both sequences, patients received maintenance nivolumab.

In germline, CDR1 is SEHNR, CDR2 FQNEAQ (reference sequence). There are 14 residues in the CDR3. The ends were cut back, 5 bases at V and 8 bases at J, with 15 bases in the middle. Described treatment: randomized to nivolumab then ipilimumab (arm A) or the reverse (arm B). From thawed PBMCs, live CD3+CD8+ cells negative for CD19 and CD56 were sorted. The repertoire was sequenced with immunoSEQ multiplex PCR; TCRdb's copy has only in-frame clones and lacks some. The profile shows thousands of clones, 58% of them singletons. V is TRBV7-9 and J is TRBJ1-4, with D possibly matching TRBD1 (6 bases). The clonotype comes from a human donor with melanoma. Sequencing used CD8+ T cells sorted from blood (inferred from file names), obtained from a patient given nivolumab and ipilimumab in sequence. CDR3: CASSISGTREKLFF. The CDR3 DNA sequence: TGTGCCAGCAGCATCTCCGGGACACGCGAAAAACTGTTTTTT. Supplemented by reference TRBV7-9 and TRBJ1-4, the full variable domain reads DTGVSQNPRHKITKRGQNVTFRCDPISEHNRLYWYRQTLGQGPEFLTYFQNEAQLEKSRLLSDRFSAERPKGSFSTLEIQRTEQGDSAMYLCASSISGTREKLFFGSGTQLSVL.